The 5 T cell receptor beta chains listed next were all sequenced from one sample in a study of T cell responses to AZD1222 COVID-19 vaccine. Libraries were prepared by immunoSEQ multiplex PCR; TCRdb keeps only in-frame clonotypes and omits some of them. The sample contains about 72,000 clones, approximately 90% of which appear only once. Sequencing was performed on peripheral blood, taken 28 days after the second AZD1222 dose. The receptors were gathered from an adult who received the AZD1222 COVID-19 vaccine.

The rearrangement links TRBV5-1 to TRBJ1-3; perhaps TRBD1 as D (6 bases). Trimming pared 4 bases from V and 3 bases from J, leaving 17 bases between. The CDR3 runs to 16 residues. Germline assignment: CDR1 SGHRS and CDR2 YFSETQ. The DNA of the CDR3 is TGCGCCAGCAGCCCCGCAACGGGGGCGAGTGGAAACACCATATATTTT. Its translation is CASSPATGASGNTIYF.

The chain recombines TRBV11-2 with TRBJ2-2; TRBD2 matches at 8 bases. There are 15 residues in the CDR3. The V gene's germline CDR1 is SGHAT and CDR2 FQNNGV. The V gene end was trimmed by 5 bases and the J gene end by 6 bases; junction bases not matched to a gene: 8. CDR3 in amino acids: CASSPRIAGSGELFF. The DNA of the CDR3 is TGTGCCAGCAGCCCCAGAATAGCGGGATCCGGGGAGCTGTTTTTT.

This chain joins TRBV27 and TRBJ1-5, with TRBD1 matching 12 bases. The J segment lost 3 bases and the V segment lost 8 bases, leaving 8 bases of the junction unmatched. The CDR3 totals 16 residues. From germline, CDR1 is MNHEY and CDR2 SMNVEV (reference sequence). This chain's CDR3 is CASRPGQGAPNQPQHF. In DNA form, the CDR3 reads TGTGCCAGCCGACCGGGACAGGGGGCGCCCAATCAGCCCCAGCATTTT.

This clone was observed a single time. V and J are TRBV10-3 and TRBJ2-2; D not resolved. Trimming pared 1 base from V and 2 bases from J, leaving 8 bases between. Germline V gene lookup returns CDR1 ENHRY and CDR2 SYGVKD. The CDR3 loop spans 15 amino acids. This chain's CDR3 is CAISEWAENTGELFF. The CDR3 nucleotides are TGTGCCATCAGTGAGTGGGCGGAAAACACCGGGGAGCTGTTTTTT.

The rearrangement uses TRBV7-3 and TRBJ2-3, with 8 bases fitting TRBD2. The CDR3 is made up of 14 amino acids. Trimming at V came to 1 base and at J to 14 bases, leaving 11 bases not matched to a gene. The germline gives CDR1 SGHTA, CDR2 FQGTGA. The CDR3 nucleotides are TGTGCCAGCAGCTTAATCCCGACCGCGGGAGGCCTGTATTTT. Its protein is CASSLIPTAGGLYF.